This T cell receptor (beta chain) was sequenced during a study of T cell repertoires in cytomegalovirus infection. As for the study in general: In public TCR beta signatures, there were indications of both CMV infection and matching HLA type.

General study findings and limits: Adding up the frequency of public TCR beta families identified people who carried CMV plus the relevant HLA. HLA-C-restricted TCR beta clonotypes specific for CMV led the ex vivo response.

V lost 5 bases, J lost 3 bases, and 5 bases stayed unmatched. This CDR3 comprises 15 residues. Germline CDR1 and CDR2: MNHEY and SVGEGT. TCRdb analysed the reads with MiXCR anew, one entry per CDR3 protein. Of under 200,000 distinct CDR3 sequences listed, 15% to 20% are singletons. In this sample, this clonotype turned up many times. Its cognate antigen is unknown. Material: CD8+ T cells from PBMCs. This TCR derives from a human donor in good health (CMV status not recorded). Some clones in this sample may be carry-over from other donors' samples. The chain couples TRBV6-2 or TRBV6-3 to TRBJ2-3, with TRBD2 matching 10 bases. This CDR3 reads CASSLGTSVTDTQYF. CDR3 sequence (DNA): TGTGCCAGCAGTCTCGGGACTAGCGTTACAGATACGCAGTATTTT.